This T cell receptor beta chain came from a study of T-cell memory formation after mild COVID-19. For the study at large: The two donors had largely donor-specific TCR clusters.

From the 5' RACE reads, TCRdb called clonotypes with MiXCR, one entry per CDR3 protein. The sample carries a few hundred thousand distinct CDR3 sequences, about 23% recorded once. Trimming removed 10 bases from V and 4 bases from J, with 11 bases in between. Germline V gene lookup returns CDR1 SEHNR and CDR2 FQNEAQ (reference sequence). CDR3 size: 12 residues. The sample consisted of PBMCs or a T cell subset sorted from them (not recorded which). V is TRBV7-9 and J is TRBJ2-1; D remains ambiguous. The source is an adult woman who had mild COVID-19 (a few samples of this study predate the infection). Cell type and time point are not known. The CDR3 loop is CATQSIYNEQFF. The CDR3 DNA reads TGTGCCACCCAGTCTATTTACAATGAGCAGTTCTTC.